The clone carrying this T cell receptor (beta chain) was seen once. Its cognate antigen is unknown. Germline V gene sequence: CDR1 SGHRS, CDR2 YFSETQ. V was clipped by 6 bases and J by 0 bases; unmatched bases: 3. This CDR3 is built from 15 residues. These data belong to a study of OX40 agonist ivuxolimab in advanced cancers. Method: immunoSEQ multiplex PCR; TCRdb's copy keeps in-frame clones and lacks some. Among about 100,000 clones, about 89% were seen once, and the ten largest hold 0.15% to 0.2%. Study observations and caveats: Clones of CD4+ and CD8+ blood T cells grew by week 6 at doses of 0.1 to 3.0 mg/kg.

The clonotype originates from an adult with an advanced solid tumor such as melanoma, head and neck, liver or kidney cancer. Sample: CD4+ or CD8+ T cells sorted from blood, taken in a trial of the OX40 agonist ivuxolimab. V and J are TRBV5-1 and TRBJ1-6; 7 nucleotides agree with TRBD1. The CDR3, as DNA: TGCGCCAGCAAGGACAGGAGCTCCTATAATTCACCCCTCCACTTT. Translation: CASKDRSSYNSPLHF.